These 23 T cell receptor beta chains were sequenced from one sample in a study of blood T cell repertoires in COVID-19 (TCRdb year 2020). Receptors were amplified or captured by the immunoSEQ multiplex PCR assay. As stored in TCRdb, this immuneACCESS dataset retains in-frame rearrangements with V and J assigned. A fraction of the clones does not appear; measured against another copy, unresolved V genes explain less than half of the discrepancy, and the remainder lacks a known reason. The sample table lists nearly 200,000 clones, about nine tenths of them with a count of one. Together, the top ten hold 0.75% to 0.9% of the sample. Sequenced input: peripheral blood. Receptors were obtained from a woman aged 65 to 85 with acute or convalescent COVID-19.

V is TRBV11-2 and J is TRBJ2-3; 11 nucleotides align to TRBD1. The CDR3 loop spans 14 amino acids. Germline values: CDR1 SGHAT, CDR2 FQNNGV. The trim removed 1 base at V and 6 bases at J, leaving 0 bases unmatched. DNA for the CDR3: TGTGCCAGCAGCTTAGGGACAGGGGGCGATACGCAGTATTTT. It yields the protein CASSLGTGGDTQYF.

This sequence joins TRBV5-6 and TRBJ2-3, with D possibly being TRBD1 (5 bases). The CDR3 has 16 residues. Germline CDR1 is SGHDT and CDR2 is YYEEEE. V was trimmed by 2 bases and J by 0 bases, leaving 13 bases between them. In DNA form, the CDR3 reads TGTGCCAGCAGCTTCCCCCGGGCAGGGAGCACAGATACGCAGTATTTT. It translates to CASSFPRAGSTDTQYF.

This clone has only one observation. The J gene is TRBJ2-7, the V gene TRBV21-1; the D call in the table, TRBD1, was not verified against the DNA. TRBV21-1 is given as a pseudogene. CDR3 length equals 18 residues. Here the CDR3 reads CASTFNRGPGIDFYEQYF. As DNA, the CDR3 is TGTGCCAGCACCTTTAACAGGGGGCCGGGTATTGACTTCTACGAGCAGTACTTC.

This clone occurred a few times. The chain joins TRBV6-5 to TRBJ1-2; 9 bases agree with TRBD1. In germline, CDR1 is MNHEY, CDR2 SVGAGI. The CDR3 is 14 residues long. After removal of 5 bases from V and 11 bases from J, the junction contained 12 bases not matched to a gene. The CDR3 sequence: CASSTGGARLEYTF. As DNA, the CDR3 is TGTGCCAGCAGTACAGGGGGCGCGAGATTGGAATACACCTTC.

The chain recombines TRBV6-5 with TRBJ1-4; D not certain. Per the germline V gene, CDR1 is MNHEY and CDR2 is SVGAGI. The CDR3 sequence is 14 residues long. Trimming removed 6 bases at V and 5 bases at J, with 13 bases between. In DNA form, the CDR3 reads TGTGCCAGCAGGTCCATTGGGAGAAATGAAAAACTGTTTTTT. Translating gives CASRSIGRNEKLFF.

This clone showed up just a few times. CDR3 residues: CASSIRRQGNSPLHF. CDR3 in DNA: TGTGCCAGTAGTATCAGGCGGCAGGGGAATTCACCCCTCCACTTT. The V call is TRBV19, the J call TRBJ1-6, with D maybe TRBD1 (6 bases). The germline V gene has CDR1 LNHDA and CDR2 SQIVND (reference sequence). The germline V and J ends were trimmed by 3 bases and 7 bases, with 13 bases remaining between them. The CDR3 sequence is 15 residues long.

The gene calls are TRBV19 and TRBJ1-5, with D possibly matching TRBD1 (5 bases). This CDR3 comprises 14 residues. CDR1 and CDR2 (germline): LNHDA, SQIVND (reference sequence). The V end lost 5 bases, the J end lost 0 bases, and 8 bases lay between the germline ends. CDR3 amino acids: CASSGGLSNQPQHF. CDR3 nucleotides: TGTGCCAGTAGTGGGGGACTTAGCAATCAGCCCCAGCATTTT.

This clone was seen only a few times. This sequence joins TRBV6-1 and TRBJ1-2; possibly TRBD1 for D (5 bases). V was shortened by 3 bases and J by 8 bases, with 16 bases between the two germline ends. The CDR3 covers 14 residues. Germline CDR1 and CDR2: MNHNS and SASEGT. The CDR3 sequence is CASSEFQGTRGYTF. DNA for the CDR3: TGTGCCAGCAGTGAGTTTCAGGGAACGAGAGGCTACACCTTC.

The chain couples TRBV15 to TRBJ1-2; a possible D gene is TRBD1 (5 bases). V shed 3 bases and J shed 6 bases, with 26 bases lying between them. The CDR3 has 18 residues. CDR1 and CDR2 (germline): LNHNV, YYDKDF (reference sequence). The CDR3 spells CATSRTGTTSWSKHGYTF. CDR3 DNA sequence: TGTGCCACCAGCAGGACCGGGACTACTAGCTGGTCCAAACATGGCTACACCTTC.

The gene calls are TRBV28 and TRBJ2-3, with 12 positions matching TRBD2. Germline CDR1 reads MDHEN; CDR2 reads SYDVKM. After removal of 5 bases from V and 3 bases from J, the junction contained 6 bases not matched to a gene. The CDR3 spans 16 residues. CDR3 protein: CASSPGGLAGTDTQYF. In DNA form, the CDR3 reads TGTGCCAGCAGTCCGGGAGGACTAGCGGGAACAGATACGCAGTATTTT.

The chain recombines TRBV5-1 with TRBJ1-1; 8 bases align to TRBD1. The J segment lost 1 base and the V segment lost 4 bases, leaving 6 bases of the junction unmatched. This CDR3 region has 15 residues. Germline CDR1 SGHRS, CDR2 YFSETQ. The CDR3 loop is CASSPRTGRNTEAFF. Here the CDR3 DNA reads TGCGCCAGCAGCCCCAGGACAGGGCGGAACACTGAAGCTTTCTTT.

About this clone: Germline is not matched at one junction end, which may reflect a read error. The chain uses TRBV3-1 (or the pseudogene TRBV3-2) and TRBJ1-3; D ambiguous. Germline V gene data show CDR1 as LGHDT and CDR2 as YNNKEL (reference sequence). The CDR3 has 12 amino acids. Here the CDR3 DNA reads TGTGCCAGCAGCCCAGATGGAGACACCATATATTTT. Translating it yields CASSPDGDTIYF.

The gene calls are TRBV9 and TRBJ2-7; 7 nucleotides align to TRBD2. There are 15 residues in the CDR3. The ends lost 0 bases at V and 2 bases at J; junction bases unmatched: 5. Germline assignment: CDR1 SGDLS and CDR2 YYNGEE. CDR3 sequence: CASSVGTGGTYEQYF. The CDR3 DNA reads TGTGCCAGCAGCGTAGGAACGGGGGGAACCTACGAGCAGTACTTC.

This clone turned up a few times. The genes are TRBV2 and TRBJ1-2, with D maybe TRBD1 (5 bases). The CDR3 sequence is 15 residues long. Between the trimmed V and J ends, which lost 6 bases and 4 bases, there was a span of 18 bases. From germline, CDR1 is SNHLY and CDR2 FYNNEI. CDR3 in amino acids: CASSPNLGGSYGYTF. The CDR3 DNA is TGTGCCAGCAGCCCGAACCTCGGGGGGTCCTATGGCTACACCTTC.

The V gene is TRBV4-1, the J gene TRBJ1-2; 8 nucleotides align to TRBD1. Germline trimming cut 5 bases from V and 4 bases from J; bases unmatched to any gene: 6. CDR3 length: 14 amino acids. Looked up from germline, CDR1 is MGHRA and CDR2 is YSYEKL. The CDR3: CASSTQGEAYGYTF. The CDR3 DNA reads TGCGCCAGCAGCACACAGGGGGAAGCCTATGGCTACACCTTC.

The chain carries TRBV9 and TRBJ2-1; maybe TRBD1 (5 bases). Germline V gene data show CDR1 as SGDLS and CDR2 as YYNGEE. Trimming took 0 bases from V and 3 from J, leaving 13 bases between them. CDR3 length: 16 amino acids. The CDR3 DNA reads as TGTGCCAGCAGCGTAGGTCCCGACAGTCGCTACAATGAGCAGTTCTTC. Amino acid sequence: CASSVGPDSRYNEQFF.

CDR3 in DNA: TGTGCCAGCAGCCGGAGAGACGGGGGGAACACTGAAGCTTTCTTT. It translates to CASSRRDGGNTEAFF. V and J are TRBV2 and TRBJ1-1; TRBD1 is a possible D gene (5 bases). The CDR3 is 15 amino acids. The V gene lost 6 bases and the J gene lost 1 base, with 15 bases spanning the gap. Per germline, CDR1 SNHLY and CDR2 FYNNEI.

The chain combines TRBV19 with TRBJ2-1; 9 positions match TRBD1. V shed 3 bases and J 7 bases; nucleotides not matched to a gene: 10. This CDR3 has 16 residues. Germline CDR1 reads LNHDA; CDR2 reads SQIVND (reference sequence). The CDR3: CASSILGTGKRNEQFF. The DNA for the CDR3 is TGTGCCAGTAGTATTCTTGGGACAGGGAAGAGGAATGAGCAGTTCTTC.

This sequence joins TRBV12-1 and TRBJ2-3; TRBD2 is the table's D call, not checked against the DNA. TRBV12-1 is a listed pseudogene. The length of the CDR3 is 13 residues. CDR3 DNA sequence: TGTGGGGGGGGAAGGTATCTCGCAGATACGCAGTATTTT. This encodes CGGGRYLADTQYF.

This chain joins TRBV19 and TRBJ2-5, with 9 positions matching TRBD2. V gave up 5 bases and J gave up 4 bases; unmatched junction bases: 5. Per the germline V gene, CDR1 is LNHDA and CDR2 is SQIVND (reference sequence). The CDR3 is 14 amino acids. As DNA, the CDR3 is TGTGCCAGTAGTGAGGGCGGGGGGGCAGAGACCCAGTACTTC. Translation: CASSEGGGAETQYF. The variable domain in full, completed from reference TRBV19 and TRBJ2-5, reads DGGITQSPKYLFRKEGQNVTLSCEQNLNHDAMYWYRQDPGQGLRLIYYSQIVNDFQKGDIAEGYSVSREKKESFPLTVTSAQKNPTAFYLCASSEGGGAETQYFGPGTRLLVL.

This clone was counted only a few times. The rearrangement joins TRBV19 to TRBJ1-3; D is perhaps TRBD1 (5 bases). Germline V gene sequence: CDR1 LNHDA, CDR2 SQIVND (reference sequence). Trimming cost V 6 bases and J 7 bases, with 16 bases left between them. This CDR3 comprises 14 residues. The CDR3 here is CASSLPGESNTIYF. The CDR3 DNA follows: TGTGCCAGTAGCCTACCGGGGGAATCGAACACCATATATTTT.

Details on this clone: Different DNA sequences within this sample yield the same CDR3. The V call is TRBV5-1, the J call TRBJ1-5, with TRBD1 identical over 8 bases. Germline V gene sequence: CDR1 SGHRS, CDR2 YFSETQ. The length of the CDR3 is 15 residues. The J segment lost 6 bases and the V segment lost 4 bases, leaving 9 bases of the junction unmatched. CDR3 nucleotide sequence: TGCGCCAGCAGCCTTGCAGGGGGCGCGGGTCAGCCCCAGCATTTT. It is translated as CASSLAGGAGQPQHF.

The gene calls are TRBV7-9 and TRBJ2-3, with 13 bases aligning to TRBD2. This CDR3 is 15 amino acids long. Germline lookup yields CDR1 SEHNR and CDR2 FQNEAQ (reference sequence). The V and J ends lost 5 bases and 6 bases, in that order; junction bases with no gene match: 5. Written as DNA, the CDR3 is TGTGCCAGCAGCCGAGGACTAGCGGGAGTTGATACGCAGTATTTT. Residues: CASSRGLAGVDTQYF.